This TCR beta chain was captured in a study of blood T cell repertoires in COVID-19. Study context: Both acute and convalescent COVID-19 samples were obtained from the United States, Italy and Spain. T cells, B-cell-depleted T cells, or PBMCs supplied cDNA or gDNA.

This clone was detected a few times. In the study's own analysis: Reference gene primer amplification gave nucleated cell count estimates. Assay used: immunoSEQ multiplex PCR; TCRdb lists only in-frame clones, some missing. V, J and clone size derive from that table, while D and trimming were established from the DNA sequence. This table holds approximately 200,000 clones, more than 80% found once. A Seattle source enrolled patients during active infection and followed them longitudinally. CDR1 and CDR2 from the germline V gene are SGHRS and YFSETQ. V lost 1 base, J lost 8 bases, and 15 bases lay in between. This CDR3 spans 14 amino acids.

This receptor was identified in a man aged 25 to 40 with COVID-19, enrolled during active disease. This chain connects TRBV5-1 to TRBJ1-2; D is perhaps TRBD1 (5 bases). Sequences were obtained from peripheral blood. The CDR3 here is CASSLIQGLGGYTF. CDR3 bases: TGCGCCAGCAGCTTGATTCAGGGCCTCGGGGGCTACACCTTC.